These 20 T cell receptor beta chains share one sample of origin, sequenced in a study of regulatory T cells in long-lasting Graves disease. Specified time point: newly diagnosed GD, antithyroid drugs for less than 3 months. The TCR library was prepared using RNA isolated from PBMCs. Libraries of TCR beta came from iRepertoire HTBI primers plus Arm-PCR of CDR3 regions. TCRdb re-called the multiplex PCR reads with MiXCR, one entry per CDR3 protein. The sample yields some 250,000 distinct CDR3 sequences, 15% to 20% seen once. The data also belong to a second study, concerning T cells in Graves' hyperthyroidism and ophthalmopathy.

Sequences were derived from peripheral blood mononuclear cells (PBMCs), sampled at new diagnosis, from a patient treated with antithyroid drugs. These receptors all stem from a woman aged 30 to 39 with Graves disease.

This clonotype has ten or more counts. The DNA for the CDR3 is TGTGCCAGCAGCTTGTCTGATACGCAGTATTTT. Translating it yields CASSLSDTQYF. This chain uses TRBV7-9 with TRBJ2-3; no firm D call. This CDR3 contains 11 residues. Germline CDR1 and CDR2: SEHNR and FQNEAQ (reference sequence). With 3 bases removed from V and 6 bases from J, the gap between germline ends came to 4 bases.

V gene TRBV7-3 combines with J gene TRBJ1-1, with 10 nucleotides matching TRBD1. The length of the CDR3 is 13 residues. From germline, CDR1 is SGHTA and CDR2 FQGTGA. V gave up 5 bases and J gave up 7 bases; unmatched junction bases: 4. The CDR3 DNA sequence: TGTGCCAGCAGCCAGGGGACAGGGGATGAAGCTTTCTTT. Translating it yields CASSQGTGDEAFF.

This clonotype was found a few times. Since a much larger clone is just one base distant, this may be a read error. V usage is TRBV2 and J usage is TRBJ1-6; D call uncertain. The CDR3 runs 15 residues. CDR1 SNHLY and CDR2 FYNNEI come from the germline V gene. The CDR3 sequence: CASGEVSSYNSPLHF. CDR3 nucleotides: TGTGCCAGCGGTGAAGTGAGCTCCTATAATTCACCCCTCCACTTT.

This clonotype was detected many times. V gene TRBV20-1 combines with J gene TRBJ2-1, with 7 bases lining up with TRBD1. The CDR3 spans 15 residues. Unmatched junction bases numbered 8, after V lost 6 bases and J lost 0 bases. Germline V gene data show CDR1 as DFQATT and CDR2 as SNEGSKA (reference sequence). Here the CDR3 reads CSAQGTAGSYNEQFF. The CDR3 region has the DNA TGCAGTGCCCAGGGGACAGCCGGCTCCTACAATGAGCAGTTCTTC.

This clonotype has only a few counts. The V gene is TRBV10-3, the J gene TRBJ2-3; tentatively, D is TRBD2 (5 bases). Trimming removed 3 bases from V and 8 bases from J, with 18 bases in between. This CDR3 has 15 residues. Germline assignment: CDR1 ENHRY and CDR2 SYGVKD. The CDR3 DNA sequence: TGTGCCATCAGTGAAGGTCCCAATGGAGGAGGTACGCAGTATTTT. This gives the protein CAISEGPNGGGTQYF.

This clonotype was seen many times. The genes are TRBV5-6 and TRBJ2-2; D gene ambiguous. This CDR3 has 14 amino acids. Germline loops: CDR1 SGHDT, CDR2 YYEEEE. Trimming stripped 0 bases from V and 6 bases from J, with 9 bases between. The CDR3 DNA is TGTGCCAGCAGCTTGGGCAGCCGGGCCGGGGAGCTGTTTTTT. Its protein is CASSLGSRAGELFF.

In its sample, this clonotype was seen many times. This sequence joins TRBV7-9 and TRBJ2-4, with a tentative D call TRBD1 (6 bases). Germline V lookup: CDR1 SEHNR, CDR2 FQNEAQ (reference sequence). Trimming removed 5 bases at V and 8 bases at J, with 16 bases between. The CDR3 runs to 14 residues. This CDR3 is CASSRNRGTDIQYF. The CDR3 DNA sequence: TGTGCCAGCAGCCGTAATAGGGGGACGGACATTCAGTACTTC.

In its sample, this clonotype was seen many times. This chain links TRBV12-3 or TRBV12-4 with TRBJ2-1, with D perhaps TRBD1 (6 bases). This CDR3 is built from 11 residues. V lost 5 bases and J lost 10, with 9 bases in between. The CDR3 DNA reads as TGTGCCAGCAGTAAGGGGGACGAGCAGTTCTTC. Amino acid sequence: CASSKGDEQFF.

There are a few counts of this clonotype. V is TRBV29-1 and J is TRBJ1-4; no firm D call. The CDR3 loop spans 14 amino acids. The germline CDR1 and CDR2 sequences are SQVTM and ANQGSEA. V was pared by 6 bases and J by 8 bases, with 19 bases between. The CDR3 protein is CSVATTSNVEKLFF. CDR3 nucleotide sequence: TGCAGCGTCGCGACAACATCTAATGTAGAAAAACTGTTTTTT.

The V and J genes are TRBV7-6 and TRBJ2-3; 7 nucleotides line up with TRBD2. The length of the CDR3 is 16 residues. Germline trimming cut 3 bases from V and 4 bases from J; bases unmatched to any gene: 10. Looked up from germline, CDR1 is SGHVS and CDR2 is FNYEAQ. The DNA for the CDR3 is TGTGCCAGCAGCTTTCAGTGGGAGGGAGTGGCAGATACGCAGTATTTT. Encoded protein: CASSFQWEGVADTQYF.

This chain connects TRBV10-2 to TRBJ1-1, with unresolved D. The CDR3 is 13 residues long. The germline CDR1 and CDR2 sequences are WSHSY and SAAADI. V was trimmed by 3 bases and J by 0 bases, leaving 5 bases between them. DNA of the CDR3: TGCGCCAGCAGTGATTTCATGAACACTGAAGCTTTCTTT. As protein: CASSDFMNTEAFF.

This clonotype was counted ten times or more. J is TRBJ2-1 and V is TRBV7-6, with 7 nucleotides matching TRBD1. The CDR3 contains 15 residues. The V segment lost 1 base and the J segment 6 bases; nucleotides outside the gene matches: 6. Germline V gives CDR1 SGHVS, CDR2 FNYEAQ. The CDR3 protein is CASSLGGGAVNEQFF. CDR3 nucleotide sequence: TGTGCCAGCAGCTTAGGAGGGGGCGCGGTCAATGAGCAGTTCTTC.

The chain joins TRBV7-9 to TRBJ1-1; D uncertain. The CDR3 is made up of 13 amino acids. V was clipped by 6 bases and J by 2 bases, with 10 bases between them. The germline V gene has CDR1 SEHNR and CDR2 FQNEAQ (reference sequence). CDR3 DNA sequence: TGTGCCAGCAGGAGTAACAGAAACACTGAAGCTTTCTTT. As protein: CASRSNRNTEAFF.

This clonotype came up many times. The rearrangement uses TRBV11-2 and TRBJ1-4; D is possibly TRBD1 (5 bases). V dropped 6 bases and J dropped 10 bases, with 18 bases sitting between them. The CDR3 covers 14 residues. Germline V gives CDR1 SGHAT, CDR2 FQNNGV. Here the CDR3 reads CASSPGQLTGKLFF. The CDR3 bases are TGTGCCAGCAGTCCAGGGCAGTTGACGGGAAAACTGTTTTTT.

The sample holds many counts of this clonotype. The CDR3 sequence: CSFRGLREQYF. CDR3 in DNA: TGCAGCTTCAGGGGGCTCCGCGAGCAGTACTTC. This chain links TRBV29-1 with TRBJ2-7, with 8 positions matching TRBD1. The CDR3 has 11 residues. Germline V gene lookup returns CDR1 SQVTM and CDR2 ANQGSEA. J lost 6 bases, V lost 8 bases, and 6 bases had no gene match.

This clonotype has at least ten counts. This sequence joins TRBV5-1 and TRBJ2-2; a possible D gene is TRBD1 (6 bases). The CDR3 is made up of 14 amino acids. Trimming left V 7 bases short and J 5 bases short, with 15 bases between. From germline, CDR1 is SGHRS and CDR2 YFSETQ. CDR3 sequence reads: CASANQGFTGELFF. CDR3 DNA: TGCGCCAGCGCAAACCAGGGGTTTACCGGGGAGCTGTTTTTT.

V and J are TRBV11-2 and TRBJ1-2; 9 positions match TRBD1. Trimming took 4 bases from V and 2 from J; bases not matched to a gene: 11. Germline CDR1 and CDR2: SGHAT and FQNNGV. The CDR3 runs to 17 residues. CDR3 in DNA: TGTGCCAGCAGCTCTGCCCCCGGGACAGGGTCAAACTATGGCTACACCTTC. Amino acid sequence: CASSSAPGTGSNYGYTF.

The genes are TRBV19 and TRBJ2-2; 7 bases map to TRBD1. The CDR3 is 11 amino acids. V shed 10 bases, J shed 7 bases, and the junction held 3 bases outside the gene matches. Germline V gives CDR1 LNHDA, CDR2 SQIVND (reference sequence). This CDR3 is CAIQGHGELFF. Written as DNA, the CDR3 is TGTGCCATACAGGGGCACGGGGAGCTGTTTTTT.

Ten or more counts support this clonotype. The rearrangement joins TRBV2 to TRBJ1-5; 10 bases line up with TRBD1. Trimming removed 7 bases from V and 5 bases from J; junction bases left unmatched: 5. CDR3 length equals 14 residues. Germline V gene lookup returns CDR1 SNHLY and CDR2 FYNNEI. As DNA, the CDR3 is TGTGCCAGCACCGGGACAGGGGATGATCAGCCCCAGCATTTT. Translation: CASTGTGDDQPQHF.

This clonotype was counted a few times. The chain links TRBV10-3 to TRBJ2-3; D is ambiguous. Trimming removed 3 bases from V and 2 bases from J, with 9 bases in between. The CDR3 runs 14 residues. The germline gives CDR1 ENHRY, CDR2 SYGVKD. CDR3: CAISDVPLTDTQYF. As DNA, the CDR3 is TGTGCCATCAGTGATGTCCCCCTCACAGATACGCAGTATTTT.